The 21 T cell receptor beta chains listed next were all sequenced from one sample in a study of CD8+ T cells in alopecia areata. Sequencing templates came from extracted RNA that was reverse transcribed into cDNA. The protocol was immunoSEQ multiplex PCR, while the TCRdb copy is restricted to in-frame clones and leaves out a portion. The data hold some 170,000 clones, with about 63% observed a single time. Sequences were derived from CD4+ T cells sorted from blood, sampled at week 0. These receptors all stem from a human donor with alopecia areata.

This clone was detected a few times. The CDR3 here is CASSQCNEQYF. In DNA form, the CDR3 reads TGCGCCAGCAGTCAATGTAACGAGCAGTACTTC. The chain recombines TRBV23-1 with TRBJ2-7; D is unclear. TRBV23-1 counts as an open reading frame of uncertain function. The CDR3 is made up of 11 amino acids. V lost 1 base, J lost 5 bases, and 3 bases lay in between.

This rearrangement joins TRBV6-5 to TRBJ2-1; 8 bases fit TRBD2. Per germline, CDR1 MNHEY and CDR2 SVGAGI. With V trimmed by 6 bases and J by 3 bases, 4 bases remained unmatched. This CDR3 contains 14 residues. CDR3 region: CASRKRGGYNEQFF. The CDR3 bases are TGTGCCAGCAGAAAACGGGGGGGCTACAATGAGCAGTTCTTC.

The V gene is TRBV29-1, the J gene TRBJ2-3; no clear D gene. The CDR3 loop spans 13 amino acids. In germline, CDR1 is SQVTM, CDR2 ANQGSEA. Trimming shortened V by 0 bases and J by 8 bases, and 12 bases separated the two germline ends. Here the CDR3 reads CSVEDGPPSTQYF. The DNA for the CDR3 is TGCAGCGTTGAAGATGGTCCCCCATCTACGCAGTATTTT.

The chain joins TRBV7-3 to TRBJ2-6; 7 bases match TRBD1. V lost 5 bases and J lost 1; bases outside the gene matches: 2. Germline V lookup: CDR1 SGHTA, CDR2 FQGTGA. The length of the CDR3 is 15 residues. In DNA form, the CDR3 reads TGTGCCAGCAGCAGACAGGGATCTGGGGCCAACGTCCTGACTTTC. It yields the protein CASSRQGSGANVLTF. The variable domain in full, with the rest retrieved from reference TRBV7-3 and TRBJ2-6, is GAGVSQTPSNKVTEKGKYVELRCDPISGHTALYWYRQSLGQGPEFLIYFQGTGAADDSGLPNDRFFAVRPEGSVSTLKIQRTERGDSAVYLCASSRQGSGANVLTFGAGSRLTVL.

This clone was seen only once. The CDR3 spells CASEVNNQPQHF. The CDR3 DNA reads TGTGCCAGCGAGGTCAACAATCAGCCCCAGCATTTT. This chain joins TRBV6-1 and TRBJ1-5; D not certain. The CDR3 totals 12 residues. Trimming shortened V by 8 bases and J by 3 bases, and 8 bases separated the two germline ends. Germline CDR1 is MNHNS and CDR2 is SASEGT.

The V call is TRBV29-1, the J call TRBJ1-2; D call uncertain. The V and J ends lost 5 bases and 1 base respectively, with 11 bases between them. The CDR3 consists of 13 residues. The germline gives CDR1 SQVTM, CDR2 ANQGSEA. The CDR3 DNA follows: TGCAGCGTTCGTGGTACTATTAACTATGGCTACACCTTC. It codes for CSVRGTINYGYTF.

The genes are TRBV25-1 and TRBJ1-2; D ambiguous. Germline-derived CDR1 and CDR2 are MGHDK and SYGVNS. There are 12 residues in the CDR3. Deletions cut 4 bases from V and 8 bases from J, with 11 bases between. The CDR3 reads CASSASLTGYTF. Here the CDR3 DNA reads TGTGCCAGCAGTGCATCACTGACGGGCTACACCTTC.

The rearrangement joins TRBV5-1 to TRBJ2-5, with 11 positions matching TRBD1. V lost 4 bases to trimming and J lost 4 bases; unmatched junction nucleotides: 3. This CDR3 is 14 amino acids long. Germline V gene sequence: CDR1 SGHRS, CDR2 YFSETQ. The CDR3 is CASSTGQGAETQYF. The CDR3 coding sequence is TGCGCCAGCAGCACTGGACAGGGGGCAGAGACCCAGTACTTC. The whole variable domain, remainder taken from reference TRBV5-1 and TRBJ2-5, is KAGVTQTPRYLIKTRGQQVTLSCSPISGHRSVSWYQQTPGQGLQFLFEYFSETQRNKGNFPGRFSGRQFSNSRSEMNVSTLELGDSALYLCASSTGQGAETQYFGPGTRLLVL.

In its sample, this clone was seen a few times. The chain recombines TRBV4-3 with TRBJ2-3; D possibly corresponds to TRBD2 (6 bases). The V end lost 1 base, the J end lost 3 bases, and 14 bases lay between the germline ends. Germline CDR1 is LGHNA and CDR2 is YSLEER. This CDR3 is built from 16 residues. CDR3 in amino acids: CASSQAGTGRTDTQYF. In DNA, the CDR3 is TGCGCCAGCAGCCAAGCTGGGACTGGCAGAACAGATACGCAGTATTTT.

In its sample, this clone was seen a few times. This sequence joins TRBV18 and TRBJ1-6, with 8 bases lining up with TRBD1. CDR3 size: 14 residues. The ends lost 2 bases at V and 9 bases at J; junction bases unmatched: 3. CDR1 is KGHSH, CDR2 LQKENI, per germline. The CDR3 protein is CASSPGTGVSPLHF. The CDR3 DNA follows: TGTGCCAGCTCACCAGGGACAGGAGTTTCACCCCTCCACTTT.

The chain is built from TRBV25-1 and TRBJ2-2, with D possibly TRBD1 on 6 matching bases. Looked up from germline, CDR1 is MGHDK and CDR2 is SYGVNS. V was clipped by 6 bases and J by 3 bases, with 14 bases between them. This CDR3 is built from 15 residues. The CDR3 nucleotides are TGTGCCAGCAGACGCACAGGGTCTTACACCGGGGAGCTGTTTTTT. Translating it yields CASRRTGSYTGELFF.

J is TRBJ2-4 and V is TRBV25-1; D not resolved. Germline CDR1 MGHDK, CDR2 SYGVNS. Trimming pared 3 bases from V and 1 base from J, leaving 10 bases between. This CDR3 contains 15 residues. The CDR3 loop is CASSDPKVAKNIQYF. The DNA of the CDR3 is TGTGCCAGCAGTGATCCCAAGGTTGCCAAAAACATTCAGTACTTC.

This clone was observed a few times. This chain links TRBV29-1 with TRBJ1-5; D perhaps matches TRBD1 (5 bases). The CDR3 contains 15 residues. Looked up from germline, CDR1 is SQVTM and CDR2 is ANQGSEA. Trimming took 7 bases from V and 2 from J, leaving 18 bases between them. The CDR3 reads CSASAGGRGNQPQHF. The DNA for the CDR3 is TGCAGCGCCTCGGCTGGGGGGAGAGGCAATCAGCCCCAGCATTTT.

DNA for the CDR3: TGTGCCAGCACCACAGGCCAAGAGACCCAGTACTTC. Its protein is CASTTGQETQYF. This chain joins TRBV2 and TRBJ2-5; D is perhaps TRBD1 (5 bases). Deletions cut 7 bases from V and 1 base from J, with 7 bases between. Germline values: CDR1 SNHLY, CDR2 FYNNEI. The CDR3 loop spans 12 amino acids.

CDR3 nucleotides: TGCAGCGTTCAGCCCGGGACATCGGCGAGCGAGACCCAGTACTTC. Amino acid sequence: CSVQPGTSASETQYF. This rearrangement joins TRBV29-1 to TRBJ2-5, with TRBD1 as a possible D gene (6 bases). This CDR3 has 15 amino acids. Germline CDR1 is SQVTM and CDR2 is ANQGSEA. V lost 5 bases to trimming and J lost 5 bases, with 21 bases between them.

V is TRBV9 and J is TRBJ2-3; 8 bases line up with TRBD1. CDR3 length: 16 residues. With V trimmed by 3 bases and J by 2 bases, 8 bases remained unmatched. The V gene's germline CDR1 is SGDLS and CDR2 YYNGEE. CDR3 nucleotide sequence: TGTGCCAGCAGCGCATCCGACAGGGGATACACAGATACGCAGTATTTT. It yields the protein CASSASDRGYTDTQYF.

This chain joins TRBV6-5 and TRBJ1-4; no reliable D call. The V gene's germline CDR1 is MNHEY and CDR2 SVGAGI. V lost 2 bases and J 5 bases, leaving 12 bases between the germline ends. CDR3 length: 15 amino acids. DNA for the CDR3: TGTGCCAGCAGTTACCTGGGCGGCGGGAATGAAAAACTGTTTTTT. Protein product: CASSYLGGGNEKLFF.

This chain joins TRBV11-3 and TRBJ1-1, with D possibly TRBD1 on 5 matching bases. The V end was cut by 1 base, the J end by 3 bases, with 6 bases between. Per the germline V gene, CDR1 is SGHNT and CDR2 is YENEEA. CDR3 length equals 13 residues. CDR3 loop: CASSLAGYTEAFF. CDR3 nucleotide sequence: TGTGCCAGCAGCTTAGCAGGGTACACTGAAGCTTTCTTT.

The chain links TRBV2 to TRBJ2-7; tentatively, D is TRBD1 (5 bases). The V gene's germline CDR1 is SNHLY and CDR2 FYNNEI. Between the trimmed V and J ends, which lost 6 bases and 0 bases, there was a span of 9 bases. This CDR3 region has 13 residues. CDR3 in amino acids: CASRADSSYEQYF. DNA of the CDR3: TGTGCCAGCAGGGCCGACAGCTCCTACGAGCAGTACTTC.

The genes are TRBV5-4 and TRBJ2-7; the match to TRBD2 covers 9 bases. Germline CDR1 and CDR2: SGHNT and YYREEE (reference sequence). The V gene end was trimmed by 4 bases and the J gene end by 7 bases; junction bases not matched to a gene: 18. The CDR3 is made up of 17 amino acids. The CDR3 DNA is TGTGCCAGCAGCGCAGGGACTAGCCCTGGTTACGTGCAGGAGCAGTACTTC. Translation: CASSAGTSPGYVQEQYF.

The chain couples TRBV9 to TRBJ2-1; 9 bases fit TRBD1. Germline CDR1 and CDR2: SGDLS and YYNGEE. This CDR3 has 15 amino acids. With 0 bases clipped from V and 9 bases from J, the junction kept 7 bases outside the gene matches. CDR3: CASSVGGQGFLEQFF. The CDR3 region has the DNA TGTGCCAGCAGCGTAGGGGGACAGGGATTCCTTGAGCAGTTCTTC.